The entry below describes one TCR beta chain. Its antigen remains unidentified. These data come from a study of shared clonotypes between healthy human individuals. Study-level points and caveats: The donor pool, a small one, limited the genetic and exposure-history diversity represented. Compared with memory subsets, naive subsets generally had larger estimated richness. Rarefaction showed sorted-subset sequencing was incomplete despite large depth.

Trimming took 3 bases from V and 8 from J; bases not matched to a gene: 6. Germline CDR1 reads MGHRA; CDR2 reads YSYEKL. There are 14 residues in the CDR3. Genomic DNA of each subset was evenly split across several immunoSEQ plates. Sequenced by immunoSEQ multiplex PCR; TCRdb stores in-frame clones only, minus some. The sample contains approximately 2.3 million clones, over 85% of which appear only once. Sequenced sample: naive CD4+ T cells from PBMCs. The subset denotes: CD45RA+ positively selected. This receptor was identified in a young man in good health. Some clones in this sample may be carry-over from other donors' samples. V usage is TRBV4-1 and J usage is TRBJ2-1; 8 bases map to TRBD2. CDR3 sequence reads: CASSHREGQYEQFF. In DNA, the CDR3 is TGCGCCAGCAGCCACCGGGAGGGCCAGTATGAGCAGTTCTTC.